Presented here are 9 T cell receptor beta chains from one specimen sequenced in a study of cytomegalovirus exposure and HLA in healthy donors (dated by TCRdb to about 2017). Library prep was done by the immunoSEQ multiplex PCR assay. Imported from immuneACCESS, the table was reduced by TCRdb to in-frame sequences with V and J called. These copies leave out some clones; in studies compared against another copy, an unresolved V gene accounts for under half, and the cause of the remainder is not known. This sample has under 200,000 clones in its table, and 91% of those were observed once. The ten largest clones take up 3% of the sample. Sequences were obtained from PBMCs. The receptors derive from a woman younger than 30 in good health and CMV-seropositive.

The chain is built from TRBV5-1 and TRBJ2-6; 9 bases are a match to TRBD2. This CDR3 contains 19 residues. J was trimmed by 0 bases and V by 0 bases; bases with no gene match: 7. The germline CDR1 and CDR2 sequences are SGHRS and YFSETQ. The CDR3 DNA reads TGCGCCAGCAGCTTGGCCGTAGCGGGGGCCACCTCTGGGGCCAACGTCCTGACTTTC. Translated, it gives CASSLAVAGATSGANVLTF.

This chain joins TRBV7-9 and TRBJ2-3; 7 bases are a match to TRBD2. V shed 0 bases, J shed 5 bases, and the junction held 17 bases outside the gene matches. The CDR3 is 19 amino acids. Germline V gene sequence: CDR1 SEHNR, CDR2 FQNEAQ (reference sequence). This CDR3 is CASSLAAASGGPIVDTQYF. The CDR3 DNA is TGTGCCAGCAGCTTAGCGGCGGCTAGCGGAGGGCCTATTGTAGATACGCAGTATTTT.

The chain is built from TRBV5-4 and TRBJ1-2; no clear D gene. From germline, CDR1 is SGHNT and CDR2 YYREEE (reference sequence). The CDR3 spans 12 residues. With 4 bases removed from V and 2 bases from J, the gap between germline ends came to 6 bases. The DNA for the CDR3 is TGTGCCAGCAGCACGGAGAACTATGGCTACACCTTC. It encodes CASSTENYGYTF.

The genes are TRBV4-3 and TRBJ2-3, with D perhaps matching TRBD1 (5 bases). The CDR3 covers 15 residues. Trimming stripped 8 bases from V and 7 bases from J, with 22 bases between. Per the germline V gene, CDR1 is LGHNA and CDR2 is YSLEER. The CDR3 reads CASPPRRKGPHTQYF. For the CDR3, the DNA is TGCGCCAGCCCCCCTAGAAGGAAGGGGCCCCATACGCAGTATTTT.

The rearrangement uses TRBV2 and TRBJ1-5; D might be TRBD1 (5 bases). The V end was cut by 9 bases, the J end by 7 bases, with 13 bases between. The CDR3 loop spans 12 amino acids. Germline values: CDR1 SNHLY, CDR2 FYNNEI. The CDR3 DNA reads TGTGCCAGTGGGGGGAATGGACAGCCCCAGCATTTT. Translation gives CASGGNGQPQHF. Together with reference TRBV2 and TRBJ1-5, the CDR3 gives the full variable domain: EPEVTQTPSHQVTQMGQEVILRCVPISNHLYFYWYRQILGQKVEFLVSFYNNEISEKSEIFDDQFSVERPDGSNFTLKIRSTKLEDSAMYFCASGGNGQPQHFGDGTRLSIL.

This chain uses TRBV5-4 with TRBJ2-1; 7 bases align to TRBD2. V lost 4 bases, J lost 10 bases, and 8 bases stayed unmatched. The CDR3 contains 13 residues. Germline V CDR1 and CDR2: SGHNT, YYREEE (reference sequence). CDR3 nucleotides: TGTGCCAGCAGCCCGGGACTACCGAACGAGCAGTTCTTC. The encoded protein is CASSPGLPNEQFF.

The CDR3 nucleotides read TGTGCCAGCAGCTTAGGTGGGACAGGGAACACTGAAGCTTTCTTT. Translating it yields CASSLGGTGNTEAFF. This chain links TRBV7-2 with TRBJ1-1, with 8 positions matching TRBD1. Germline values: CDR1 SGHTA, CDR2 FQGNSA. The junction had 2 bases not matched to a gene; V was cut back by 1 base and J by 1 base. The length of the CDR3 is 15 residues.

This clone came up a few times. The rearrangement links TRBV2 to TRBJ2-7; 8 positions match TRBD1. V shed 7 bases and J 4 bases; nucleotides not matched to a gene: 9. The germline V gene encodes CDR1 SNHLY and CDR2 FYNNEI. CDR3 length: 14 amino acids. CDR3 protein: CASKLGQGGYEQYF. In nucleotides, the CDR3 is TGTGCCAGCAAGCTAGGACAGGGTGGGTACGAGCAGTACTTC.

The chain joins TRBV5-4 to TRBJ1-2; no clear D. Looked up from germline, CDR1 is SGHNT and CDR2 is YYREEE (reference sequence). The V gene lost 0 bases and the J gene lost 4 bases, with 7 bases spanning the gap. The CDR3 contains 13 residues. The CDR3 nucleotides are TGTGCCAGCAGCTTGGCGGCGGGCTATGGCTACACCTTC. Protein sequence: CASSLAAGYGYTF. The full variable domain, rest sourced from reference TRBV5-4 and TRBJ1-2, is ETGVTQSPTHLIKTRGQQVTLRCSSQSGHNTVSWYQQALGQGPQFIFQYYREEENGRGNFPPRFSGLQFPNYSSELNVNALELDDSALYLCASSLAAGYGYTFGSGTRLTVV.